The next 10 T cell receptor beta chains were all read from a single sample in a study of glioma-infiltrating T cells after dendritic cell vaccination. The repertoire was sequenced with immunoSEQ multiplex PCR; TCRdb's copy has only in-frame clones and lacks some. Counted here are tens of thousands of clones, more than 75% occurring once; the ten biggest clones make up just under 3%. Sequenced material: blood, taken before dendritic cell vaccination. The receptors originated from a human donor with glioblastoma.

Only a few counts were recorded for this clone. The chain carries TRBV5-1 and TRBJ2-2; no clear D. The CDR3 loop spans 14 amino acids. V lost 0 bases and J 7 bases, leaving 10 bases between the germline ends. Germline V gene data show CDR1 as SGHRS and CDR2 as YFSETQ. CDR3 amino acids: CASSLAASGGELFF. The CDR3 bases are TGCGCCAGCAGCTTGGCGGCTTCAGGCGGGGAGCTGTTTTTT.

This clone was detected only a few times. The chain has TRBV4-1 and TRBJ2-1, with a tentative D call TRBD2 (6 bases). Germline assignment: CDR1 MGHRA and CDR2 YSYEKL. With 0 bases removed from V and 10 bases from J, the gap between germline ends came to 16 bases. The length of the CDR3 is 15 residues. CDR3 nucleotide sequence: TGCGCCAGCAGCCAAGATAGGGCGGGAACGGGAGAGCAGTTCTTC. It specifies CASSQDRAGTGEQFF.

The CDR3 protein is CATSRDAHPNYGYTF. CDR3 nucleotide sequence: TGTGCCACCAGCAGAGATGCGCATCCTAACTATGGCTACACCTTC. The J gene is TRBJ1-2, the V gene TRBV15; D remains unclear. CDR3 length equals 15 residues. CDR1 is LNHNV, CDR2 YYDKDF, per germline (reference sequence). Trimming removed 0 bases at V and 0 bases at J, with 8 bases between.

The chain employs TRBV5-1 and TRBJ1-2; 8 bases agree with TRBD1. This CDR3 has 14 residues. CDR1 SGHRS and CDR2 YFSETQ come from the germline V gene. V shed 0 bases, J shed 8 bases, and the junction held 6 bases outside the gene matches. The chain's CDR3 is CASSLAQGAEGYTF. The CDR3 nucleotides are TGCGCCAGCAGCTTGGCGCAGGGGGCTGAAGGCTACACCTTC.

This chain connects TRBV5-6 to TRBJ2-1; 14 bases are a match to TRBD2. CDR1 and CDR2 from the germline V gene are SGHDT and YYEEEE. The V segment lost 0 bases and the J segment 4 bases; nucleotides outside the gene matches: 6. The CDR3 totals 18 residues. In DNA form, the CDR3 reads TGTGCCAGCAGCTTGGAGGGGACTAGCGGGAGTGTGTACAATGAGCAGTTCTTC. Its translation: CASSLEGTSGSVYNEQFF.

This chain links TRBV7-6 with TRBJ2-7; 10 bases agree with TRBD1. Germline V gene lookup returns CDR1 SGHVS and CDR2 FNYEAQ. The CDR3 consists of 16 residues. Trimming at V came to 5 bases and at J to 6 bases, leaving 13 bases not matched to a gene. In DNA, the CDR3 is TGTGCCAGCAGCGGGGATGCGGGGACAGGGGAGGCCGAGCAGTACTTC. Encoded protein: CASSGDAGTGEAEQYF.

The chain recombines TRBV5-1 with TRBJ1-2; D gene unclear. V lost 4 bases to trimming and J lost 6 bases, with 19 bases between them. There are 15 residues in the CDR3. CDR1 is SGHRS and CDR2 is YFSETQ in the germline V gene. CDR3 protein: CASSTASGRGDGYTF. CDR3 sequence (DNA): TGCGCCAGCAGCACGGCCTCGGGGAGAGGCGATGGCTACACCTTC. Filled out from reference TRBV5-1 and TRBJ1-2, the complete variable domain reads KAGVTQTPRYLIKTRGQQVTLSCSPISGHRSVSWYQQTPGQGLQFLFEYFSETQRNKGNFPGRFSGRQFSNSRSEMNVSTLELGDSALYLCASSTASGRGDGYTFGSGTRLTVV.

The chain uses TRBV19 and TRBJ2-2; tentative D call: TRBD1 (5 bases). Germline CDR1 reads LNHDA; CDR2 reads SQIVND (reference sequence). Trimming left V 6 bases short and J 3 bases short, with 8 bases between. The CDR3 has 13 amino acids. This CDR3 is CASRQGYTGELFF. The CDR3 bases are TGTGCCAGTAGGCAGGGCTACACCGGGGAGCTGTTTTTT.

V gene TRBV30 combines with J gene TRBJ1-1; possible D gene TRBD1, 5 bases. CDR3 length equals 13 residues. The V end lost 3 bases, the J end lost 8 bases, and 16 bases lay between the germline ends. Germline CDR1 is GTSNPN and CDR2 is SVGIG (reference sequence). CDR3 sequence: CAWSGGSGREAFF. The CDR3 nucleotides read TGTGCCTGGAGCGGGGGGAGTGGCAGGGAAGCTTTCTTT.

The chain combines TRBV5-1 with TRBJ1-6; D gene unclear. V was shortened by 5 bases and J by 5 bases, with 14 bases between the two germline ends. The CDR3 length is 15 residues. The germline gives CDR1 SGHRS, CDR2 YFSETQ. This chain's CDR3 is CASRLGGLDNSPLHF. The CDR3 DNA follows: TGCGCCAGCAGACTGGGAGGGCTTGATAATTCACCCCTCCACTTT.